The rows below give T cell receptor beta chains drawn from one sample of a study of blood T cell repertoires in COVID-19. The data were produced by immunoSEQ multiplex PCR, yet TCRdb's version contains in-frame clones alone and is incomplete. Of 120,000 to 150,000 clones listed, about 83% are singletons. The sequenced sample consisted of peripheral blood. These receptors were collected from a human donor in a cohort sampled during active COVID-19. Both conserved end residues are part of each CDR3. The D gene is left open where the match is weak. Rows may omit the clone size; those that give it use once, few, many or a size class.

j_call	cdr3_length	v_call	clone_size	d_call	cdr3_nt	cdr3_aa
TRBJ2-1	18	TRBV6-2/TRBV6-3	.	TRBD2	TGTGCCAGCAGCTGGACTAGCGGGAGGGCAAGCTCCTACAATGAGCAGTTCTTC	CASSWTSGRASSYNEQFF
TRBJ2-7	13	TRBV10-3	.	.	TGTGCCATCAGTGGGACTCCGGGCTACGAGCAGTACTTC	CAISGTPGYEQYF
TRBJ1-1	16	TRBV2	few	.	TGTGCCAGCACCAAACCCAGAACAGTAGAGGGCACTGAAGCTTTCTTT	CASTKPRTVEGTEAFF
TRBJ2-7	12	TRBV19	.	.	TGTGCCAGTAGTTACCCCGGGAACCCGCAGTACTTC	CASSYPGNPQYF
TRBJ2-2	16	TRBV28	.	TRBD1	TGTGCCAGCAGTTTAGGGGATGGACAGGGCGGTATGGAGCTGTTTTTT	CASSLGDGQGGMELFF
TRBJ2-7	12	TRBV7-3	.	.	TGTGCCAGCAGCTTGTTAAGGGGAGAGCAGTACTTC	CASSLLRGEQYF
TRBJ2-3	16	TRBV18	.	TRBD1	TGTGCCAGCTCACCACTTTCCAACAGGGGAACAGATACGCAGTATTTT	CASSPLSNRGTDTQYF
TRBJ1-2	14	TRBV6-5	.	.	TGTGCCAGCAGCCAATCAGGGCAGAACTATGGCTACACCTTC	CASSQSGQNYGYTF
TRBJ2-3	15	TRBV7-9	.	.	TGTGCCAGCAGCCCGGAGGGGTCCGGTTTATATACGCAGTATTTT	CASSPEGSGLYTQYF
TRBJ2-1	15	TRBV21-1	.	.	TGTGCCAGCAGCAAAAAAACAGGGGACCTCAATGAGCAGTTCTTC	CASSKKTGDLNEQFF
TRBJ1-6	16	TRBV6-1	.	.	TGTGCCAGCAGTGAACGGGGGGGCGAGGGTGGTTCACCCCTCCACTTT	CASSERGGEGGSPLHF
TRBJ1-1	12	TRBV30	.	TRBD1	TGTGCCTGGGGGACAGGGGTCACTGAAGCTTTCTTT	CAWGTGVTEAFF
TRBJ2-2	14	TRBV28	.	.	TGTGCCAGCAGTTTCCAACATCCACCCGGGGAGCTGTTTTTT	CASSFQHPPGELFF
TRBJ1-5	14	TRBV7-2	.	.	TGTGCCAGCAGCTTAGCAGGGGAGGATCAGCCCCAGCATTTT	CASSLAGEDQPQHF
TRBJ2-3	15	TRBV5-4	.	.	TGTGCCAGCAGCTTTGGTGGCGGAAGCACAGATACGCAGTATTTT	CASSFGGGSTDTQYF
TRBJ1-2	17	TRBV5-6	.	TRBD1	TGTGCCAGCAGCTTCGGACAGGGATTAGGGGCTAACTATGGCTACACCTTC	CASSFGQGLGANYGYTF
TRBJ1-2	16	TRBV5-8	.	TRBD1	TGTGCCAGCAGCTTGAATCCTCTCATCGGGACAGAAGGCTACACCTTC	CASSLNPLIGTEGYTF
TRBJ2-7	14	TRBV9	.	TRBD2	TGTGCCAGCACGGGGAGTCAGGGAGGGTACGAGCAGTACTTC	CASTGSQGGYEQYF